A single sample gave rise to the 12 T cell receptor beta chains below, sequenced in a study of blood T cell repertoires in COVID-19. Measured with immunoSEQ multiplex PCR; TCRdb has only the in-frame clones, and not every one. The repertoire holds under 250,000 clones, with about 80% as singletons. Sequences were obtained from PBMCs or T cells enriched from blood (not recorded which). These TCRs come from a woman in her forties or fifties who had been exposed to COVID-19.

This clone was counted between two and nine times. CDR3 region: CSVSDKNTEAFF. Here the CDR3 DNA reads TGCAGCGTATCCGACAAGAACACTGAAGCTTTCTTT. The chain recombines TRBV29-1 with TRBJ1-1; no clear D gene. Germline lookup yields CDR1 SQVTM and CDR2 ANQGSEA. V was clipped by 6 bases and J by 1 base, with 9 bases between them. CDR3 size: 12 residues.

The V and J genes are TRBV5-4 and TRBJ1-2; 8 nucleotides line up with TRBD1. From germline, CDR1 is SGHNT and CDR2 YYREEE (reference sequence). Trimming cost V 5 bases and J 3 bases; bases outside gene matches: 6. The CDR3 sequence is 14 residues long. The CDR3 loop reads CASRLTGGDYGYTF. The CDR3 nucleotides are TGTGCCAGCAGACTAACAGGGGGAGACTATGGCTACACCTTC.

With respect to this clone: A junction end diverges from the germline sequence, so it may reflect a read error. CDR3 sequence (DNA): TGTGCCAGCGCTCCCGCAGGGGCTAAAGAAAAACTGTTTTTT. It specifies CASAPAGAKEKLFF. The chain employs TRBV6-5 and TRBJ1-4, with D possibly being TRBD1 (6 bases). The CDR3 is 14 amino acids. From germline, CDR1 is MNHEY and CDR2 SVGAGI.

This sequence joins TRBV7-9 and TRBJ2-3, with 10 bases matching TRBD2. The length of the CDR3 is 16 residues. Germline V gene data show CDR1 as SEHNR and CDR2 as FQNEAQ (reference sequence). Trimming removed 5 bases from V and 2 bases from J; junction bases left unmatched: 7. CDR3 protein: CASSDERGGLTDTQYF. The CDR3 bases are TGTGCCAGCAGCGATGAGCGGGGGGGTCTCACAGATACGCAGTATTTT.

CDR3 coding DNA: TGCGCCAGCAGCTCCGGGGTCTTCACAGATACGCAGTATTTT. Its translation: CASSSGVFTDTQYF. The chain joins TRBV5-1 to TRBJ2-3; the D gene is possibly TRBD2 (5 bases). This CDR3 spans 14 amino acids. CDR1 is SGHRS, CDR2 YFSETQ, per germline. V was clipped by 3 bases and J by 2 bases, with 10 bases between them.

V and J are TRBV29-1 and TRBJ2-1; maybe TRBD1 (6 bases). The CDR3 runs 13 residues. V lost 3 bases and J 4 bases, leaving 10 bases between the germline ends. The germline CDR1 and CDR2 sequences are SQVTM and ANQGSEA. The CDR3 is CSVEGAGYNEQFF. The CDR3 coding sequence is TGCAGCGTTGAGGGGGCTGGGTACAATGAGCAGTTCTTC.

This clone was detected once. CDR3 bases: TGTGCCAGCTCACCAAACGGTCGGAACACTGAAGCTTTCTTT. Translation: CASSPNGRNTEAFF. The chain combines TRBV18 with TRBJ1-1, with D uncertain. Germline lookup yields CDR1 KGHSH and CDR2 LQKENI. The CDR3 extends over 14 amino acids. The ends were cut back, 2 bases at V and 1 base at J, with 8 bases in the middle.

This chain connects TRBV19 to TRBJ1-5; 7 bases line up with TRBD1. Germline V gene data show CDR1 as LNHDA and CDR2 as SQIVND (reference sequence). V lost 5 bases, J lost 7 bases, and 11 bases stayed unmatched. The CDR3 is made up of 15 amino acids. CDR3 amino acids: CASSVTGAGGQPQHF. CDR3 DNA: TGTGCCAGTAGTGTAACAGGGGCCGGCGGACAGCCCCAGCATTTT. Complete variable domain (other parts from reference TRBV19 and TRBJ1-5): DGGITQSPKYLFRKEGQNVTLSCEQNLNHDAMYWYRQDPGQGLRLIYYSQIVNDFQKGDIAEGYSVSREKKESFPLTVTSAQKNPTAFYLCASSVTGAGGQPQHFGDGTRLSIL.

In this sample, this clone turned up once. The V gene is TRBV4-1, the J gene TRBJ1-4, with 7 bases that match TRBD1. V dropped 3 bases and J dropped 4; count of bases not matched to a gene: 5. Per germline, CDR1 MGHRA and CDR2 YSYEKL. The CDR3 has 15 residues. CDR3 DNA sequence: TGCGCCAGCAGCCACGAGGGACAGATTAATGAAAAACTGTTTTTT. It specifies CASSHEGQINEKLFF.

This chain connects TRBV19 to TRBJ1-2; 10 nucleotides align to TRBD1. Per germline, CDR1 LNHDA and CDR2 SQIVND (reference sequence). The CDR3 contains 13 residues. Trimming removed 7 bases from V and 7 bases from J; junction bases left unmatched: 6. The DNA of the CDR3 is TGTGCCAGTACCGGCCGGGACAGGGGTGGCTACACCTTC. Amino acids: CASTGRDRGGYTF.

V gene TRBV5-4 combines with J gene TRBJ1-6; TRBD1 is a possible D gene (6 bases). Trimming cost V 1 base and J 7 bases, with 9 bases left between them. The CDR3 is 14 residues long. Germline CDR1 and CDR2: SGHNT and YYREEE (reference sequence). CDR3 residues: CASSLTGQNSPLHF. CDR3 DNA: TGTGCCAGCAGCTTGACAGGGCAAAATTCACCCCTCCACTTT.

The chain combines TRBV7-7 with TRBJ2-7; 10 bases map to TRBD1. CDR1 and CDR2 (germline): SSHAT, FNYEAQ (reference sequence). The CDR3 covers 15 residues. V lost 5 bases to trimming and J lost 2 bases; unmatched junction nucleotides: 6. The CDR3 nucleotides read TGTGCCAGCAGCCCCTGGACAGGGGGAGCCTACGAGCAGTACTTC. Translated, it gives CASSPWTGGAYEQYF.